Each of the 12 T cell receptor beta chains below was sequenced from the same sample in a study of T cells in tumors after PD-1 blockade. Profiling relied on immunoSEQ multiplex PCR, and the TCRdb table lists in-frame clones only, not all of them. Of tens of thousands of clones in the sample, around two thirds were seen once. This material consisted of PBMCs, taken after anti-PD-1 treatment. All receptors derive from a human donor with basal cell carcinoma.

This clone appeared a few times. The chain couples TRBV5-1 to TRBJ1-3, with a weak D call TRBD1 (5 bases). Germline V gives CDR1 SGHRS, CDR2 YFSETQ. The germline V and J ends were trimmed by 2 bases and 0 bases, with 9 bases remaining between them. The CDR3 extends over 15 amino acids. The CDR3 region has the DNA TGCGCCAGCAGCTTAACGGGACTCTCTGGAAACACCATATATTTT. Translation: CASSLTGLSGNTIYF.

In its sample, this clone was seen a few times. The rearrangement uses TRBV11-1 and TRBJ1-3, with D possibly being TRBD1 (5 bases). Germline V lookup: CDR1 SGHAT, CDR2 FQDESV (reference sequence). The CDR3 extends over 15 amino acids. V lost 3 bases and J 0 bases, leaving 9 bases between the germline ends. CDR3 nucleotide sequence: TGTGCCAGCAGCTTGGGGGTCAGCTCTGGAAACACCATATATTTT. As protein: CASSLGVSSGNTIYF. Looking up the rest from reference TRBV11-1 and TRBJ1-3 gives the full variable domain: EAEVAQSPRYKITEKSQAVAFWCDPISGHATLYWYRQILGQGPELLVQFQDESVVDDSQLPKDRFSAERLKGVDSTLKIQPAELGDSAMYLCASSLGVSSGNTIYFGEGSWLTVV.

J is TRBJ2-1 and V is TRBV7-9, with D unclear. V was shortened by 5 bases and J by 6 bases, with 14 bases between the two germline ends. CDR1 and CDR2 from the germline V gene are SEHNR and FQNEAQ (reference sequence). This CDR3 is 14 amino acids long. The CDR3, as DNA: TGTGCCAGCAGCCCCCCGGTGTCAGCCAATGAGCAGTTCTTC. It codes for CASSPPVSANEQFF.

V usage is TRBV5-1 and J usage is TRBJ1-1; D ambiguous. CDR3 length: 13 residues. V shed 0 bases and J shed 6 bases, with 9 bases lying between them. The germline gives CDR1 SGHRS, CDR2 YFSETQ. The CDR3 nucleotides are TGCGCCAGCAGCTTGGAGAGTATTTCTGAAGCTTTCTTT. Residues: CASSLESISEAFF. Full variable domain (rest looked up from reference TRBV5-1 and TRBJ1-1): KAGVTQTPRYLIKTRGQQVTLSCSPISGHRSVSWYQQTPGQGLQFLFEYFSETQRNKGNFPGRFSGRQFSNSRSEMNVSTLELGDSALYLCASSLESISEAFFGQGTRLTVV.

The rearrangement joins TRBV6-5 to TRBJ2-2; D remains unclear. Germline CDR1 reads MNHEY; CDR2 reads SVGAGI. V lost 2 bases to trimming and J lost 2 bases, with 9 bases between them. The CDR3 length is 15 residues. The CDR3 region is CASSYRTDNTGELFF. CDR3 bases: TGTGCCAGCAGTTACCGTACAGATAACACCGGGGAGCTGTTTTTT.

J is TRBJ2-7 and V is TRBV29-1; weak D call: TRBD1 (6 bases). The CDR3 runs to 13 residues. Deletions cut 6 bases from V and 3 bases from J, with 15 bases between. In germline, CDR1 is SQVTM, CDR2 ANQGSEA. The CDR3 DNA sequence: TGCAGCGTCACAGGGCTACCTTTCTACGAGCAGTACTTC. Amino acids: CSVTGLPFYEQYF.

The chain has TRBV2 and TRBJ1-4; 11 nucleotides line up with TRBD1. Germline V gene lookup returns CDR1 SNHLY and CDR2 FYNNEI. The V and J ends lost 7 bases and 4 bases, in that order; junction bases with no gene match: 2. The CDR3 covers 14 residues. This CDR3 is CASKGTGGNEKLFF. CDR3 DNA: TGTGCCAGCAAAGGGACAGGGGGTAATGAAAAACTGTTTTTT.

The CDR3 spells CASSVDTDTQYF. CDR3 in DNA: TGCGCCAGCTCTGTAGATACAGATACGCAGTATTTT. The chain has TRBV5-1 and TRBJ2-3; D unclear. Germline V gene sequence: CDR1 SGHRS, CDR2 YFSETQ. The CDR3 has 12 amino acids. V shed 7 bases and J shed 3 bases, with 9 bases lying between them.

The genes are TRBV6-5 and TRBJ1-1; D perhaps matches TRBD1 (5 bases). CDR3 length: 14 amino acids. CDR1 and CDR2 from the germline V gene are MNHEY and SVGAGI. V was clipped by 2 bases and J by 4 bases, with 11 bases between them. CDR3 nucleotide sequence: TGTGCCAGCAGTTACGGCAGGGCTCGCACTGAAGCTTTCTTT. Its protein is CASSYGRARTEAFF.

The chain employs TRBV30 and TRBJ1-5; D might be TRBD1 (6 bases). This CDR3 has 13 residues. CDR1 and CDR2 (germline): GTSNPN, SVGIG (reference sequence). V lost 2 bases, J lost 5 bases, and 10 bases lay in between. The CDR3 is CAWSKDSYQPQHF. CDR3 DNA sequence: TGTGCCTGGAGTAAGGACAGCTATCAGCCCCAGCATTTT.

This clone was seen once. In DNA form, the CDR3 reads TGTGCCAGCAGTGTTGACCACCGGGGCTACACCTTC. It yields the protein CASSVDHRGYTF. The chain couples TRBV2 to TRBJ1-2; D gene uncertain. The CDR3 length is 12 residues. CDR1 is SNHLY, CDR2 FYNNEI, per germline. Trimming left V 4 bases short and J 8 bases short, with 11 bases between.

The V and J genes are TRBV3-1 (or the pseudogene TRBV3-2) and TRBJ1-1; maybe TRBD1 (6 bases). Trimming pared 7 bases from V and 10 bases from J, leaving 19 bases between. The CDR3 contains 13 residues. From germline, CDR1 is LGHDT and CDR2 YNNKEL (reference sequence). CDR3 nucleotide sequence: TGTGCCAGCACCCTCTCGGGGGCGATGGGAGCTTTCTTT. Translating gives CASTLSGAMGAFF.